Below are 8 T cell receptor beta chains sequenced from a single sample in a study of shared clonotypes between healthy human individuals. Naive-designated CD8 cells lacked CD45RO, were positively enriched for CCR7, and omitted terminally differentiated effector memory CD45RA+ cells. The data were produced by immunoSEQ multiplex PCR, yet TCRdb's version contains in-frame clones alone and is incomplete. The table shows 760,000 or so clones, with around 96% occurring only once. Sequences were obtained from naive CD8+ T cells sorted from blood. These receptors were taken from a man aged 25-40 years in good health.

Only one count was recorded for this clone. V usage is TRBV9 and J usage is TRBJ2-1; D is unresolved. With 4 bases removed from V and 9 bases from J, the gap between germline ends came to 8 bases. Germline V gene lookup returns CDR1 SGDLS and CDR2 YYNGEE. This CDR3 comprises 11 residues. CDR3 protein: CASSFSSEQFF. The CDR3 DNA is TGTGCCAGCAGCTTTAGCAGTGAGCAGTTCTTC.

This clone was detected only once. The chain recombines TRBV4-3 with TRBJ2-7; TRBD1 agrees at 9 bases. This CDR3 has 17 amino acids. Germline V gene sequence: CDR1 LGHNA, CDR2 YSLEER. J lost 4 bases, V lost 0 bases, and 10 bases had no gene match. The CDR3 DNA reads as TGCGCCAGCAGCCAAGATTCATCCGGGACAGGGTCATACGAGCAGTACTTC. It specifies CASSQDSSGTGSYEQYF.

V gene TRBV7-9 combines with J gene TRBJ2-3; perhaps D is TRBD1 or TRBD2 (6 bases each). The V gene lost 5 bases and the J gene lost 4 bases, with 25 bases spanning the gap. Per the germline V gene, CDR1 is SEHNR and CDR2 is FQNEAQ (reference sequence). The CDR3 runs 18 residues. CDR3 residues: CASSRGGGVPPKPDTQYF. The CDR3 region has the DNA TGTGCCAGCAGCCGTGGGGGCGGGGTTCCCCCAAAACCAGATACGCAGTATTTT.

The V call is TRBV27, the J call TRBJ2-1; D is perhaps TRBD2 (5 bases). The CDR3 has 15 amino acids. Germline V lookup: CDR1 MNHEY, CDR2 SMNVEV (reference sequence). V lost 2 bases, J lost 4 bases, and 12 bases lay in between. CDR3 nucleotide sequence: TGTGCCAGCAGTTTACTAGAGCGGTTTTACAATGAGCAGTTCTTC. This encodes CASSLLERFYNEQFF.

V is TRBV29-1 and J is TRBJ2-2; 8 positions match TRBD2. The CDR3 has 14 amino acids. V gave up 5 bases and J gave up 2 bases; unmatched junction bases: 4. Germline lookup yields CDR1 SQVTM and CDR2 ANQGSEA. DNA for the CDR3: TGCAGCGTTCAACTAGCGGACAACACCGGGGAGCTGTTTTTT. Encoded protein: CSVQLADNTGELFF.

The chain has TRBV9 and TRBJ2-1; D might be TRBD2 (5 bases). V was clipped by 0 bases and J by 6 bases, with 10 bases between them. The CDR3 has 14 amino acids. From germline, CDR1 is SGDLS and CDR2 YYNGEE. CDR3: CASSVEGVPNEQFF. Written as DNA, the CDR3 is TGTGCCAGCAGCGTAGAGGGAGTCCCCAATGAGCAGTTCTTC.

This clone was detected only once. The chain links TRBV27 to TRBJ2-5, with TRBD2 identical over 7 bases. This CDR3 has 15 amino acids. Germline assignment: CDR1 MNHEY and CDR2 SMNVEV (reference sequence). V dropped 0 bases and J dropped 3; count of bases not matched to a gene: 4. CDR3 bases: TGTGCCAGCAGTTTATCACCACTAGCGAAAGAGACCCAGTACTTC. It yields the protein CASSLSPLAKETQYF.

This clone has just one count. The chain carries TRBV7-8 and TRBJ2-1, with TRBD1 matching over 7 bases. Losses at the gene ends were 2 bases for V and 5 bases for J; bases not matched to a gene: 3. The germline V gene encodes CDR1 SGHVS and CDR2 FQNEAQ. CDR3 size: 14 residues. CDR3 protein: CASSLYRGNNEQFF. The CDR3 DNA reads TGTGCCAGCAGCTTATACAGGGGAAACAATGAGCAGTTCTTC.